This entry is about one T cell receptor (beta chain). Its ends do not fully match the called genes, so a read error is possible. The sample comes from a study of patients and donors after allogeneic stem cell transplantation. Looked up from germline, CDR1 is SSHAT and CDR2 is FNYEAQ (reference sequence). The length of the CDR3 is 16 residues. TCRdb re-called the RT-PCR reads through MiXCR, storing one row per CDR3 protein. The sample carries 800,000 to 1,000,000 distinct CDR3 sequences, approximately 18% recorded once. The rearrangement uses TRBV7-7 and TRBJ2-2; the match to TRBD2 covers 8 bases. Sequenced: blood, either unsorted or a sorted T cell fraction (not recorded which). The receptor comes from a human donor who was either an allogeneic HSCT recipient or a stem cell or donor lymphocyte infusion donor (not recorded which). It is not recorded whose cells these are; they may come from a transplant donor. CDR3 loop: CASSLSGLGSTGELFF. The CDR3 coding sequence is TGTGCTAGCAGCTTATCGGGACTAGGTTCAACCGGGGAGCTGTTTTTT. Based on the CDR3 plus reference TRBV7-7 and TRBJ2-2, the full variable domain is GAGVSQSPRYKVTKRGQDVTLRCDPISSHATLYWYQQALGQGPEFLTYFNYEAQPDKSGLPSDRFSAERPEGSISTLTIQRTEQRDSAMYRCASSLSGLGSTGELFFGEGSRLTVL.